The 21 T cell receptor beta chains below were found in one sample sequenced in a study of metastatic and nonmetastatic thyroid tumors. TCRdb called clones again from the PCR reads with MiXCR. The repertoire holds fewer than 4,500 clones, with roughly 20% as singletons. Patients were all untreated before their thyroid surgery. Sequencing input: tumor tissue. Receptor source: a male donor with papillary thyroid cancer or a benign thyroid nodule (not recorded which). Some clones in this sample may be carry-over from other donors' samples.

The sample holds a few counts of this clone. The chain carries TRBV28 and TRBJ1-1, with no clear D. The V gene lost 3 bases and the J gene lost 3 bases, with 14 bases spanning the gap. This CDR3 is built from 15 residues. The V gene's germline CDR1 is MDHEN and CDR2 SYDVKM. The CDR3 region has the DNA TGTGCCAGCAGTTTCTCCTCTGGCAGGCACACTGAAGCTTTCTTT. This translates into CASSFSSGRHTEAFF.

By proportion, this clone is medium-sized. This chain links TRBV11-1 with TRBJ2-7; 7 positions agree with TRBD1. Germline assignment: CDR1 SGHAT and CDR2 FQDESV (reference sequence). CDR3 length: 15 residues. The V segment lost 5 bases and the J segment 2 bases; nucleotides outside the gene matches: 9. DNA for the CDR3: TGTGCCAGCAGCCAGATGGACAGGACCCCCTACGAGCAGTACTTC. Translation: CASSQMDRTPYEQYF.

This clone was picked up a small number of times. Sequence at one end of the junction differs from germline and may be a read error. The chain combines TRBV6-1 with TRBJ1-6; 7 nucleotides line up with TRBD1. There are 16 residues in the CDR3. Germline V gives CDR1 MNHNS, CDR2 SASEGT. The CDR3 spells CASSTQGSSYNSPLRF. CDR3 nucleotides: TGTGCCAGCAGTACACAGGGGAGCTCCTATAATTCACCCCTCCGCTTT.

The chain is built from TRBV5-1 and TRBJ2-1, with D uncertain. The CDR3 is 16 residues long. V was clipped by 1 base and J by 0 bases, with 11 bases between them. Germline values: CDR1 SGHRS, CDR2 YFSETQ. CDR3 amino acids: CASSLSSWSSYNEQFF. The DNA for the CDR3 is TGCGCCAGCAGCTTGAGCAGTTGGAGCTCCTACAATGAGCAGTTCTTC.

By its share, this clone is medium-sized. A much more abundant neighbour one base away suggests this may be a read error. This likely comes from a read error, as the CDR3 has no conserved phenylalanine or tryptophan at its end. The CDR3 protein is CASSRGGDSSYSPLHS. The CDR3 bases are TGTGCCAGCAGTAGGGGGGGGGACAGTTCCTATTCACCCCTCCACTCT. The V and J genes are TRBV6-1 and TRBJ1-6; 7 positions agree with TRBD1. CDR1 and CDR2 (germline): MNHNS, SASEGT. V lost 5 bases and J lost 8; bases outside the gene matches: 12. The CDR3 totals 16 residues.

In its sample, this clone ranks as medium-sized. The V gene is TRBV20-1, the J gene TRBJ2-3, with 7 bases lining up with TRBD1. The CDR3 is 15 residues long. Trimming removed 6 bases from V and 1 base from J; junction bases left unmatched: 10. CDR1 and CDR2 from the germline V gene are DFQATT and SNEGSKA (reference sequence). CDR3 nucleotide sequence: TGCAGTGCAACCAACAGGGGAAAGGGCACAGATACGCAGTATTTT. This sequence encodes CSATNRGKGTDTQYF.

By frequency in the sample, this clone is medium-sized. Other DNA sequences of this sample code for an identical CDR3. This chain links TRBV28 with TRBJ2-7; the D is unclear. The CDR3 spans 15 residues. Trimming took 5 bases from V and 5 from J, leaving 19 bases between them. Germline assignment: CDR1 MDHEN and CDR2 SYDVKM. As DNA, the CDR3 is TGTGCCAGCAGTCCCGGTCGCGGTAGGGTTGACGAGCAGTACTTC. Its translation is CASSPGRGRVDEQYF.

This clone was counted between two and nine times. As the CDR3 is not closed by the conserved phenylalanine or tryptophan, this likely results from a read error. V usage is TRBV7-9 and J usage is TRBJ2-3; TRBD2 is a possible D gene (6 bases). Germline V lookup: CDR1 SEHNR, CDR2 FQNEAQ (reference sequence). This CDR3 spans 14 amino acids. The CDR3 protein is CASGFSGSEDTQYS. The CDR3 nucleotides are TGTGCCAGCGGCTTTAGCGGTAGCGAAGATACGCAGTATTCT.

The chain uses TRBV20-1 and TRBJ2-3; TRBD2 aligns across 13 bases. Germline trimming cut 0 bases from V and 0 bases from J; bases unmatched to any gene: 3. Germline V gives CDR1 DFQATT, CDR2 SNEGSKA (reference sequence). The CDR3 is 17 residues long. The CDR3 coding sequence is TGCAGTGCTAGAGACAAGACTAGCGGGGGGAGCACAGATACGCAGTATTTT. Translating gives CSARDKTSGGSTDTQYF.

This clone was seen at least ten times. This specimen includes other DNA sequences encoding the same CDR3. The chain uses TRBV5-1 and TRBJ1-2; D is perhaps TRBD1 (5 bases). Trimming took 6 bases from V and 4 from J, leaving 13 bases between them. The CDR3 is 13 amino acids. CDR1 is SGHRS and CDR2 is YFSETQ in the germline V gene. The CDR3 protein is CASTRGEGYGYTF. CDR3 bases: TGCGCCAGCACCCGGGGGGAAGGCTATGGCTACACCTTC.

By sample fraction, this clone is medium-sized (0.01 to 0.1%). This rearrangement joins TRBV28 to TRBJ1-5; tentatively, D is TRBD1 (5 bases). Germline assignment: CDR1 MDHEN and CDR2 SYDVKM. Trimming took off 3 bases at V and 6 bases at J, with 15 bases between the two ends. The CDR3 covers 15 residues. The CDR3 bases are TGTGCCAGCAGTTTCGCTTCAGGGTTGGGTCAGCCCCAGCATTTT. It yields the protein CASSFASGLGQPQHF. The full variable domain, rest sourced from reference TRBV28 and TRBJ1-5, is DVKVTQSSRYLVKRTGEKVFLECVQDMDHENMFWYRQDPGLGLRLIYFSYDVKMKEKGDIPEGYSVSREKKERFSLILESASTNQTSMYLCASSFASGLGQPQHFGDGTRLSIL.

This clone has more than one count but fewer than ten. This chain joins TRBV5-1 and TRBJ2-7; the D gene could be TRBD1 or TRBD2 (5 bases each). V dropped 4 bases and J dropped 0 bases, with 14 bases sitting between them. The CDR3 spans 15 residues. Germline V gene lookup returns CDR1 SGHRS and CDR2 YFSETQ. The CDR3 sequence is CASSPAGSVSYEQYF. CDR3 coding DNA: TGCGCCAGCAGCCCCGCAGGGAGCGTCTCCTACGAGCAGTACTTC.

By frequency in the sample, this clone is medium-sized (0.01 to 0.1%). The V and J genes are TRBV11-1 and TRBJ2-1, with 9 bases that match TRBD2. V lost 6 bases and J lost 4; bases outside the gene matches: 16. CDR3 length: 18 residues. The V gene's germline CDR1 is SGHAT and CDR2 FQDESV (reference sequence). DNA of the CDR3: TGTGCCAGCAGTCCAAACAGGGTCCTAGCGGGACCTTACAATGAGCAGTTCTTC. Encoded protein: CASSPNRVLAGPYNEQFF. The variable domain in full, completed from reference TRBV11-1 and TRBJ2-1, reads EAEVAQSPRYKITEKSQAVAFWCDPISGHATLYWYRQILGQGPELLVQFQDESVVDDSQLPKDRFSAERLKGVDSTLKIQPAELGDSAMYLCASSPNRVLAGPYNEQFFGPGTRLTVL.

This clone is termed medium-sized. The CDR3 DNA reads as TGTGCCAGCAGCACTAGGGGACAGGGTGTGGACGAGCAGTACTTC. This translates into CASSTRGQGVDEQYF. The chain joins TRBV7-9 to TRBJ2-7, with TRBD1 matching 9 bases. Looked up from germline, CDR1 is SEHNR and CDR2 is FQNEAQ (reference sequence). Trimming cost V 5 bases and J 5 bases; bases outside gene matches: 10. This CDR3 has 15 amino acids.

This clone is medium-sized (0.01 to 0.1%) in the sample. The chain employs TRBV6-2 or TRBV6-3 and TRBJ2-5, with TRBD2 matching over 8 bases. J gave up 5 bases and V 7 bases, and 9 bases lay outside the gene matches. This CDR3 region has 14 residues. Germline values: CDR1 MNHEY, CDR2 SVGEGT. This CDR3 reads CASTLRRGGETQYF. As DNA, the CDR3 is TGTGCCAGCACCCTTAGACGGGGGGGGGAGACCCAGTACTTC.

This clone was seen many times. CDR3 in DNA: TGTGCCAGCAGCTTACCGCAGGCCAGCTCTGGAAACACCATATATTTT. Protein: CASSLPQASSGNTIYF. The V call is TRBV11-1, the J call TRBJ1-3; no clear D. The germline V and J ends were trimmed by 2 bases and 0 bases, with 11 bases remaining between them. CDR3 length: 16 amino acids. Germline CDR1 is SGHAT and CDR2 is FQDESV (reference sequence).

By its share, this clone is medium-sized. The chain is built from TRBV15 and TRBJ2-1; D is ambiguous. The CDR3 has 12 amino acids. Germline V gene sequence: CDR1 LNHNV, CDR2 YYDKDF (reference sequence). Trimming pared 5 bases from V and 12 bases from J, leaving 14 bases between. For the CDR3, the DNA is TGTGCCACCAGCGTCGTGGGGATCTTGCAGTTCTTC. Its protein product is CATSVVGILQFF. The full variable domain, its missing parts supplied by reference TRBV15 and TRBJ2-1, is DAMVIQNPRYQVTQFGKPVTLSCSQTLNHNVMYWYQQKSSQAPKLLFHYYDKDFNNEADTPDNFQSRRPNTSFCFLDIRSPGLGDTAMYLCATSVVGILQFFGPGTRLTVL.

This clone was found a few times. The chain carries TRBV6-2 or TRBV6-3 and TRBJ2-7; D remains ambiguous. Trimming pared 7 bases from V and 3 bases from J, leaving 16 bases between. Germline CDR1 reads MNHEY; CDR2 reads SVGEGT. The CDR3 is 14 amino acids. The CDR3 nucleotides are TGTGCCAGCATCCAAAGTGAGACCTACTACGAGCAGTACTTC. Translated: CASIQSETYYEQYF.

The chain couples TRBV12-3 or TRBV12-4 to TRBJ1-1, with D unresolved. This CDR3 region has 14 residues. V was shortened by 8 bases and J by 6 bases, with 19 bases between the two germline ends. The DNA of the CDR3 is TGTGCCAGCCAATACGGCCCCAAAGGGTCTGAAGCTTTCTTT. The encoded protein is CASQYGPKGSEAFF.

In its sample, this clone was seen many times. This chain joins TRBV5-4 and TRBJ1-1, with D unclear. CDR1 is SGHNT and CDR2 is YYREEE in the germline V gene (reference sequence). The CDR3 runs to 13 residues. Trimming removed 0 bases at V and 1 base at J, with 4 bases between. In DNA, the CDR3 is TGTGCCAGCAGCTTGGCAGGGAACACTGAAGCTTTCTTT. Translating gives CASSLAGNTEAFF.

The rearrangement uses TRBV11-2 and TRBJ1-5; D may be TRBD1 (6 bases). V lost 5 bases to trimming and J lost 11 bases, with 31 bases between them. CDR1 and CDR2 (germline): SGHAT, FQNNGV. This CDR3 has 18 amino acids. This CDR3 is CASSPPGVGHGGEMAQHF. For the CDR3, the DNA is TGTGCCAGCAGCCCACCGGGGGTGGGACACGGTGGGGAAATGGCCCAGCATTTT.